This T cell receptor beta chain was captured in a study of CXCR3-negative and CXCR3-positive naive CD8 T cells. Study-wide points: For CXCR3-positive naive cells, TRB CDR3s were more hydrophobic than those of CXCR3-negative naive cells. With respect to TRBV-TRBJ usage, naive CXCR3-negative and CXCR3-positive cells were similar; memory differed. Cryopreservation partially decreased CXCR3 expression, and most assays used fresh PBMCs.

The CDR3 length is 14 residues. Per germline, CDR1 MGHRA and CDR2 YSYEKL. As concerns this clonotype: Its specificity is unknown.

Naive CD8+ T cells were CD45RO-CCR7+CD27+CD95-. The TRB libraries of cDNA were built by UMI-labeled 5' RACE. After re-calling the 5' RACE reads, TCRdb lists one entry per CDR3 protein, DNA absent. The table lists 65,000 to 75,000 distinct CDR3 sequences. The chain carries TRBV4-1 and TRBJ1-1; TCRdb proposes TRBD1, but this gene call is untestable without DNA. This clonotype originated in a human donor in good health. Some clones in this sample may be carry-over from other donors' samples. Sequenced sample: naive CXCR3+ CD8+ T cells from blood. Specified subset: CD45RO-CCR7+CD27+CD95- naive CD8+ T cells expressing CXCR3 (TNR3+). The CDR3 sequence: CASSQEGQFFEAFF.